These 27 T cell receptor beta chains were all obtained from the same sample, sequenced in a study of T-cell memory formation after mild COVID-19. Via MiXCR, TCRdb re-called the 5' RACE reads, giving one row per CDR3 protein. The table records some 130,000 distinct CDR3 sequences, roughly 15% of them present only once. The material sequenced was PBMCs or a T cell subset sorted from them (not recorded which). Receptors originate from an adult woman who had mild COVID-19 (a few samples of this study predate the infection). Cell type and time point are not known.

This clonotype has just a few counts. J is TRBJ2-3 and V is TRBV5-1, with a tentative D call TRBD2 (5 bases). V was trimmed by 7 bases and J by 0 bases, leaving 12 bases between them. The CDR3 contains 14 residues. Germline CDR1 reads SGHRS; CDR2 reads YFSETQ. CDR3 protein: CASGGGSSTDTQYF. For the CDR3, the DNA is TGCGCCAGCGGAGGAGGCAGTAGCACAGATACGCAGTATTTT.

The J gene is TRBJ2-6, the V gene TRBV21-1; the table's D call, TRBD1, has no DNA check behind it. TRBV21-1 is recorded as a pseudogene. This CDR3 comprises 18 residues. DNA of the CDR3: TGTGCCAGCAGCAATTTCCGGACACCTCCTTCTGGGGCCAACGTCCTGACTTTC. It is translated as CASSNFRTPPSGANVLTF.

This chain connects TRBV18 to TRBJ1-1; tentative D call: TRBD1 (5 bases). Germline V gene lookup returns CDR1 KGHSH and CDR2 LQKENI. The CDR3 covers 18 residues. V was clipped by 3 bases and J by 0 bases, with 20 bases between them. Here the CDR3 DNA reads TGTGCCAGCTCACCCCCCGCGGCAGGGCGCGGAGTGAACACTGAAGCTTTCTTT. Residues: CASSPPAAGRGVNTEAFF.

Remarks on this clonotype: A read error may explain this, as a much larger clone is one base away. V and J are TRBV28 and TRBJ2-3, with D possibly being TRBD2 (6 bases). Germline V gene lookup returns CDR1 MDHEN and CDR2 SYDVKM. The CDR3 is 15 residues long. Deletions cut 2 bases from V and 0 bases from J, with 9 bases between. The CDR3 DNA reads as TGTGCCAGCAGTTTAACGGGGAGGAGCACAGATACGCAGTATTTT. Its translation: CASSLTGRSTDTQYF.

There are a few counts of this clonotype. The rearrangement links TRBV6-6 to TRBJ2-5; perhaps TRBD2 as D (7 bases). Trimming pared 0 bases from V and 13 bases from J, leaving 18 bases between. CDR3 length: 14 residues. Per germline, CDR1 MNHNY and CDR2 SVGAGI (reference sequence). In DNA form, the CDR3 reads TGTGCCAGCAGTTACTCCGGCGGGGGCCCGGAGCCGTACTTC. It is translated as CASSYSGGGPEPYF.

The rearrangement joins TRBV5-1 to TRBJ2-5; TRBD1 matches 8 bases. Germline trimming cut 4 bases from V and 4 bases from J; bases unmatched to any gene: 3. CDR3 length: 13 amino acids. Germline V CDR1 and CDR2: SGHRS, YFSETQ. CDR3 residues: CASSPGQGETQYF. The CDR3 nucleotides read TGCGCCAGCAGCCCAGGACAGGGAGAGACCCAGTACTTC.

The chain carries TRBV10-2 and TRBJ1-2; no reliable D call. The V end lost 4 bases, the J end lost 5 bases, and 11 bases lay between the germline ends. In germline, CDR1 is WSHSY, CDR2 SAAADI. The CDR3 has 13 residues. The CDR3 DNA reads as TGCGCCAGCAGTGGGACGACTGAATATGGCTACACCTTC. As protein: CASSGTTEYGYTF.

This clonotype was seen more than once but under ten times. The chain is built from TRBV30 and TRBJ2-7; a possible D gene is TRBD1 (6 bases). The CDR3 consists of 13 residues. V gave up 2 bases and J gave up 3 bases, with 11 bases separating them. The germline V gene has CDR1 GTSNPN and CDR2 SVGIG (reference sequence). The CDR3 sequence is CAWSNGRGYEQYF. In DNA, the CDR3 is TGTGCCTGGAGTAATGGCAGGGGCTACGAGCAGTACTTC.

The V call is TRBV7-2, the J call TRBJ2-1; no clear D gene. The CDR3 loop spans 14 amino acids. Trimming left V 4 bases short and J 8 bases short, with 15 bases between. Germline lookup yields CDR1 SGHTA and CDR2 FQGNSA. CDR3 coding DNA: TGTGCCAGCAGCTCAGACCCGAGGCCAGATGAGCAGTTCTTC. Translating gives CASSSDPRPDEQFF.

The chain links TRBV20-1 to TRBJ2-3; a possible D gene is TRBD2 (6 bases). This CDR3 spans 15 amino acids. The ends were cut back, 5 bases at V and 2 bases at J, with 17 bases in the middle. Germline V gene lookup returns CDR1 DFQATT and CDR2 SNEGSKA (reference sequence). This CDR3 reads CSAARSAGNTDTQYF. For the CDR3, the DNA is TGCAGTGCTGCCCGATCGGCGGGGAACACAGATACGCAGTATTTT.

This clonotype was seen a few times. For the CDR3, the DNA is TGTGCCAGCAGCTTAGAAGACAGGGGCTACGAGCAGTACTTC. It translates to CASSLEDRGYEQYF. The genes are TRBV7-8 and TRBJ2-7, with 8 nucleotides matching TRBD1. This CDR3 contains 14 residues. Germline values: CDR1 SGHVS, CDR2 FQNEAQ. Losses at the gene ends were 1 base for V and 3 bases for J; bases not matched to a gene: 2.

This clonotype was counted a few times. The chain joins TRBV3-1 to TRBJ1-1, with D unresolved. Trimming shortened V by 1 base and J by 1 base, and 10 bases separated the two germline ends. CDR3 size: 15 residues. The V gene's germline CDR1 is LGHDT and CDR2 YNNKEL (reference sequence). CDR3 residues: CASSQGEGRNTEAFF. CDR3 sequence (DNA): TGTGCCAGCAGCCAAGGGGAAGGGAGGAACACTGAAGCTTTCTTT.

The CDR3 protein is CASSPPLTGGGNEQFF. CDR3 nucleotide sequence: TGTGCCAGCTCACCACCGCTTACAGGGGGCGGGAATGAGCAGTTCTTC. The rearrangement uses TRBV18 and TRBJ2-1; the match to TRBD1 covers 9 bases. The CDR3 spans 16 residues. Per the germline V gene, CDR1 is KGHSH and CDR2 is LQKENI. Losses at the gene ends were 0 bases for V and 7 bases for J; bases not matched to a gene: 7.

This rearrangement joins TRBV5-1 to TRBJ2-2, with TRBD2 as a possible D gene (5 bases). The length of the CDR3 is 15 residues. Germline values: CDR1 SGHRS, CDR2 YFSETQ. V was shortened by 4 bases and J by 6 bases, with 16 bases between the two germline ends. The DNA of the CDR3 is TGCGCCAGCAGCCCCACGCCCCGGGATCCCGGGGAGCTGTTTTTT. Its translation: CASSPTPRDPGELFF.

The CDR3 DNA sequence: TGTGCCAGCAGCGGAAGGGACAGGAACACCGGGGAGCTGTTTTTT. Encoded protein: CASSGRDRNTGELFF. This chain links TRBV7-9 with TRBJ2-2, with TRBD1 matching over 7 bases. This CDR3 has 15 residues. Germline-derived CDR1 and CDR2 are SEHNR and FQNEAQ (reference sequence). V lost 5 bases and J lost 1; bases outside the gene matches: 4.

This clonotype was detected a few times. The V call is TRBV18, the J call TRBJ1-2; D remains ambiguous. V lost 3 bases and J lost 2, with 10 bases in between. Germline V gene lookup returns CDR1 KGHSH and CDR2 LQKENI. This CDR3 spans 14 amino acids. CDR3 DNA sequence: TGTGCCAGCTCACCTATGGCAGAGAACTATGGCTACACCTTC. It translates to CASSPMAENYGYTF.

The chain employs TRBV11-3 and TRBJ2-4; 7 bases are shared with TRBD1. The V segment lost 6 bases and the J segment 2 bases; nucleotides outside the gene matches: 4. CDR3 length equals 14 residues. CDR1 SGHNT and CDR2 YENEEA come from the germline V gene. DNA for the CDR3: TGTGCCAGCAGATCAGGGGGTCCCAAAAACATTCAGTACTTC. It encodes CASRSGGPKNIQYF. Looking up the rest from reference TRBV11-3 and TRBJ2-4 gives the full variable domain: EAGVVQSPRYKIIEKKQPVAFWCNPISGHNTLYWYLQNLGQGPELLIRYENEEAVDDSQLPKDRFSAERLKGVDSTLKIQPAELGDSAVYLCASRSGGPKNIQYFGAGTRLSVL.

The chain recombines TRBV24-1 with TRBJ1-5; D call uncertain. The CDR3 loop spans 12 amino acids. Trimming removed 9 bases from V and 2 bases from J, with 7 bases in between. Germline assignment: CDR1 KGHDR and CDR2 SFDVKD. The CDR3 sequence is CATGVGNQPQHF. DNA of the CDR3: TGTGCCACCGGAGTGGGCAATCAGCCCCAGCATTTT.

This clonotype occurred a few times. The rearrangement joins TRBV15 to TRBJ2-1, with 10 nucleotides matching TRBD2. The germline CDR1 and CDR2 sequences are LNHNV and YYDKDF (reference sequence). This CDR3 spans 17 amino acids. V was pared by 3 bases and J by 5 bases, with 10 bases of the junction left unmatched. Here the CDR3 reads CATSSNLAGGPDNEQFF. In nucleotides, the CDR3 is TGTGCCACCAGCAGTAATTTAGCGGGAGGTCCGGACAATGAGCAGTTCTTC. Together with reference TRBV15 and TRBJ2-1, the CDR3 gives the full variable domain: DAMVIQNPRYQVTQFGKPVTLSCSQTLNHNVMYWYQQKSSQAPKLLFHYYDKDFNNEADTPDNFQSRRPNTSFCFLDIRSPGLGDTAMYLCATSSNLAGGPDNEQFFGPGTRLTVL.

This clonotype has only a few counts. The rearrangement links TRBV30 to TRBJ2-2; the D gene could be TRBD1 or TRBD2 (5 bases each). The CDR3 totals 14 residues. Germline lookup yields CDR1 GTSNPN and CDR2 SVGIG (reference sequence). Trimming took 1 base from V and 3 from J, leaving 9 bases between them. Here the CDR3 DNA reads TGTGCCTGGAGTGAGGGACCGTACACCGGGGAGCTGTTTTTT. Protein product: CAWSEGPYTGELFF. The full variable domain, rest sourced from reference TRBV30 and TRBJ2-2, is SQTIHQWPATLVQPVGSPLSLECTVEGTSNPNLYWYRQAAGRGLQLLFYSVGIGQISSEVPQNLSASRPQDRQFILSSKKLLLSDSGFYLCAWSEGPYTGELFFGEGSRLTVL.

This clonotype was observed a few times. The chain combines TRBV15 with TRBJ2-2; 7 nucleotides agree with TRBD1. CDR1 and CDR2 from the germline V gene are LNHNV and YYDKDF (reference sequence). The CDR3 has 14 residues. V was pared by 5 bases and J by 1 base, with 1 base of the junction left unmatched. For the CDR3, the DNA is TGTGCCACCAGCGACAGGGAGAACACCGGGGAGCTGTTTTTT. Amino acid sequence: CATSDRENTGELFF.

V usage is TRBV12-3 or TRBV12-4 and J usage is TRBJ1-2; TRBD1 is a possible D gene (5 bases). CDR3 size: 15 residues. The V gene lost 0 bases and the J gene lost 4 bases, with 12 bases spanning the gap. The CDR3 spells CASSLAQGLIYGYTF. The CDR3 DNA sequence: TGTGCCAGCAGTTTAGCCCAGGGCCTAATCTATGGCTACACCTTC.

This clonotype was seen more than once but under ten times. V usage is TRBV19 and J usage is TRBJ2-1; 8 nucleotides align to TRBD2. Per the germline V gene, CDR1 is LNHDA and CDR2 is SQIVND (reference sequence). This CDR3 contains 17 residues. After removal of 4 bases from V and 0 bases from J, the junction contained 8 bases not matched to a gene. CDR3: CASSNITSGRSYNEQFF. The CDR3 bases are TGTGCCAGTAGTAACATAACTAGCGGTCGCTCCTACAATGAGCAGTTCTTC.

This clonotype appeared a few times. The chain uses TRBV5-5 and TRBJ2-2, with D possibly called TRBD1 or TRBD2 (5 bases each). Germline V CDR1 and CDR2: SGHKS, YYEKEE (reference sequence). The CDR3 has 16 residues. Trimming removed 0 bases at V and 5 bases at J, with 14 bases between. Here the CDR3 reads CASSLGPGTVTGELFF. The DNA of the CDR3 is TGTGCCAGCAGCTTGGGGCCCGGGACGGTGACCGGGGAGCTGTTTTTT.

The rearrangement links TRBV6-5 to TRBJ1-5; D unclear. There are 14 residues in the CDR3. Germline CDR1 and CDR2: MNHEY and SVGAGI. Between the trimmed V and J ends, which lost 8 bases and 7 bases, there was a span of 18 bases. Written as DNA, the CDR3 is TGTGCCAGCGTAAAGAGCCAAGGGCGGCAGCCCCAGCATTTT. It translates to CASVKSQGRQPQHF.

This clonotype turned up a few times. The chain joins TRBV6-5 to TRBJ2-3, with a tentative D call TRBD2 (5 bases). Trimming stripped 6 bases from V and 0 bases from J, with 13 bases between. Germline-derived CDR1 and CDR2 are MNHEY and SVGAGI. The CDR3 has 15 residues. In nucleotides, the CDR3 is TGTGCCAGCAGACACTTCTCGGGGAGCACAGATACGCAGTATTTT. As protein: CASRHFSGSTDTQYF.

The sample holds one count of this clonotype. V and J are TRBV15 and TRBJ2-3; 9 nucleotides agree with TRBD2. The CDR3 is 15 residues long. V gave up 0 bases and J gave up 4 bases; unmatched junction bases: 2. The germline V gene encodes CDR1 LNHNV and CDR2 YYDKDF (reference sequence). CDR3 region: CATSRDVAGADTQYF. The CDR3, as DNA: TGTGCCACCAGCAGAGATGTAGCGGGAGCAGATACGCAGTATTTT.